Described below is a single T cell receptor (beta chain) sequence and its context. In the original analysis: Reference gene primer amplification in the assay estimated nucleated cell counts. Sequenced by immunoSEQ multiplex PCR; TCRdb stores in-frame clones only, minus some. V and J calls and clone size follow that table, whereas D and trimming were derived from the DNA. The top ten clones hold 10% to 15% of a sample with around 260,000 clones, approximately 83% of them seen once. V shed 1 base and J 9 bases; nucleotides not matched to a gene: 8. CDR1 SNHLY and CDR2 FYNNEI come from the germline V gene. This CDR3 is 16 amino acids long. These data are taken from a study of blood T cell repertoires in COVID-19. Study summary: The samples span acute and convalescent COVID-19 from the United States, Italy and Spain. T cells, B-cell-depleted T cells, or PBMCs provided the cDNA or gDNA that served as material.

The source of this sequence is a human donor in a cohort sampled during active COVID-19. Sequencing was carried out using peripheral blood. The chain is built from TRBV2 and TRBJ1-6, with 8 nucleotides matching TRBD1. CDR3 in amino acids: CASSEGGTGLGSPLHF. The CDR3 DNA is TGTGCCAGCAGTGAAGGTGGGACAGGTCTGGGTTCACCCCTCCACTTT.